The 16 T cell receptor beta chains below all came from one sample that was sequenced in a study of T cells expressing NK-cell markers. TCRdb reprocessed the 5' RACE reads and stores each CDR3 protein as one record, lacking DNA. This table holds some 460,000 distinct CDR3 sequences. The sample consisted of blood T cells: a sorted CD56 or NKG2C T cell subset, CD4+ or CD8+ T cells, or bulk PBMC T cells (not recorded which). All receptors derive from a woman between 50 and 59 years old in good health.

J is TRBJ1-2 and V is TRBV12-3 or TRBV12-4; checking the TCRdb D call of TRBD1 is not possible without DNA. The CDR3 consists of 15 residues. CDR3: CASSSPLQGAGGYTF.

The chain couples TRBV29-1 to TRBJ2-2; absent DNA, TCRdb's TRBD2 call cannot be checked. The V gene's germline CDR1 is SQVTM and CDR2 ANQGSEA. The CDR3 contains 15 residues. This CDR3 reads CSVVPPPPATGELFF.

The CDR3 here is CASSPGQGEAFF. V is TRBV12-3 or TRBV12-4 and J is TRBJ1-1; TCRdb gives TRBD1 as the D gene, but with no DNA this cannot be confirmed. This CDR3 is 12 amino acids long.

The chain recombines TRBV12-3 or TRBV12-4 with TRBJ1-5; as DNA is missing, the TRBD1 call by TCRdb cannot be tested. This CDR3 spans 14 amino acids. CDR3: CASSRTGEVQPQHF.

The CDR3 here is CASKGRDTLGGTEAFF. The gene calls are TRBV12-3 or TRBV12-4 and TRBJ1-1; absent DNA, TCRdb's TRBD1 call cannot be checked. The CDR3 is 16 amino acids.

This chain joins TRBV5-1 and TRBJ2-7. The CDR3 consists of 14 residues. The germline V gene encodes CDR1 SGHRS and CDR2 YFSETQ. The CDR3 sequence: CASSSMTSSYEQYF.

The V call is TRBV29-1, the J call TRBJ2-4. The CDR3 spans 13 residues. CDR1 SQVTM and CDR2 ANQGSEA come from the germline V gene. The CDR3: CSVEEWLENIQYF. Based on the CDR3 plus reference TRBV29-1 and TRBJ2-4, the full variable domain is SAVISQKPSRDICQRGTSLTIQCQVDSQVTMMFWYRQQPGQSLTLIATANQGSEATYESGFVIDKFPISRPNLTFSTLTVSNMSPEDSSIYLCSVEEWLENIQYFGAGTRLSVL.

CDR3 region: CASSSSPKGAFF. The chain links TRBV5-6 to TRBJ1-1; TCRdb designates TRBD1, a call that cannot be tested without DNA. This CDR3 is built from 12 residues. Germline lookup yields CDR1 SGHDT and CDR2 YYEEEE. Variable domain in full (rest from reference TRBV5-6 and TRBJ1-1): DAGVTQSPTHLIKTRGQQVTLRCSPKSGHDTVSWYQQALGQGPQFIFQYYEEEERQRGNFPDRFSGHQFPNYSSELNVNALLLGDSALYLCASSSSPKGAFFGQGTRLTVV.

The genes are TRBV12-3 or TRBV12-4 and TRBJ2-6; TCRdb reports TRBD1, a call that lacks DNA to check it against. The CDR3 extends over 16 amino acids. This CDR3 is CASSLWTSSGANVLTF.

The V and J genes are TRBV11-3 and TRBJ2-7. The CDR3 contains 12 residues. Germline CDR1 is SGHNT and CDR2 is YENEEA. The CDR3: CASSLDKLEQYF.

This CDR3 is CASSLEGQGSYEQYF. V is TRBV7-2 and J is TRBJ2-7; lacking DNA, the TRBD1 call made by TCRdb goes unchecked. Germline-derived CDR1 and CDR2 are SGHTA and FQGNSA. The CDR3 runs to 15 residues.

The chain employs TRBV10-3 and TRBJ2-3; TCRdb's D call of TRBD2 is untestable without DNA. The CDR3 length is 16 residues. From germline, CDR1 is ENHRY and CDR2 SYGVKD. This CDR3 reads CATGALGGSPTDTQYF.

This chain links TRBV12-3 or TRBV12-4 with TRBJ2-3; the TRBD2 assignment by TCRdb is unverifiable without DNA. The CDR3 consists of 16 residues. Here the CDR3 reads CASTLMTGVGTDTQYF.

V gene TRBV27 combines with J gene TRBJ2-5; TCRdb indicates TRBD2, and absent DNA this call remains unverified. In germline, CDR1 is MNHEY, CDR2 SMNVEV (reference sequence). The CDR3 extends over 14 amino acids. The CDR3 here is CASSSGDFQETQYF.

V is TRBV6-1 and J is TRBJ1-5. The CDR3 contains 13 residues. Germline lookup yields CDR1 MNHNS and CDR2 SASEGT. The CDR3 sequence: CASGRESNQPQHF.

This chain's CDR3 is CASSPNPPIAGGLQETQYF. This chain links TRBV4-2 with TRBJ2-5; absent DNA, TCRdb's TRBD2 call cannot be checked. The CDR3 has 19 amino acids. Germline values: CDR1 LGHNA, CDR2 YNFKEQ.